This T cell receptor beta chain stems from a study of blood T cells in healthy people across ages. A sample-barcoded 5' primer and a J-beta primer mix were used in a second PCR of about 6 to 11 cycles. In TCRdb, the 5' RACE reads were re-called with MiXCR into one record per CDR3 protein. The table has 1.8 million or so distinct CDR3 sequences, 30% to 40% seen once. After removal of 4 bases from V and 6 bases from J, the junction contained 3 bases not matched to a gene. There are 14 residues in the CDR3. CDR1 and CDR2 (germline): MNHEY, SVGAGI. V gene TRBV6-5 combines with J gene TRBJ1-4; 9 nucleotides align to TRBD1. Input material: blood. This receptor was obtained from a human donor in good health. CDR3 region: CASSSTGGHEKLFF. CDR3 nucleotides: TGTGCCAGCAGTTCGACAGGGGGGCATGAAAAACTGTTTTTT.